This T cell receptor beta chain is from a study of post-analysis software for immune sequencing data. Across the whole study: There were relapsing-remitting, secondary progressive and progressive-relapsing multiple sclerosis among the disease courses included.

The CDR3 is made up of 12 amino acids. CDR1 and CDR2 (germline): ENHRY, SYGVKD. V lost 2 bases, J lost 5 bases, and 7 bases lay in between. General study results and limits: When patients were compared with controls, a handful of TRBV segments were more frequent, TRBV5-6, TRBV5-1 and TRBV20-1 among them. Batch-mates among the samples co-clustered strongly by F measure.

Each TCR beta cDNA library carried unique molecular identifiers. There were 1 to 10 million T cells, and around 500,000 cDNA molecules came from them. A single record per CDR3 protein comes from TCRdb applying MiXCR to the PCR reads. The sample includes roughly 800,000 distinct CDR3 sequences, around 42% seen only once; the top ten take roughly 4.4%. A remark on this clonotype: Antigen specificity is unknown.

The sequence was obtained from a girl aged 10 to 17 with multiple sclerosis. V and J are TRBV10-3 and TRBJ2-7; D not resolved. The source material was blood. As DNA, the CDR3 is TGTGCCATCAGTGAGGGGGTAAACGAGCAGTACTTC. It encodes CAISEGVNEQYF.